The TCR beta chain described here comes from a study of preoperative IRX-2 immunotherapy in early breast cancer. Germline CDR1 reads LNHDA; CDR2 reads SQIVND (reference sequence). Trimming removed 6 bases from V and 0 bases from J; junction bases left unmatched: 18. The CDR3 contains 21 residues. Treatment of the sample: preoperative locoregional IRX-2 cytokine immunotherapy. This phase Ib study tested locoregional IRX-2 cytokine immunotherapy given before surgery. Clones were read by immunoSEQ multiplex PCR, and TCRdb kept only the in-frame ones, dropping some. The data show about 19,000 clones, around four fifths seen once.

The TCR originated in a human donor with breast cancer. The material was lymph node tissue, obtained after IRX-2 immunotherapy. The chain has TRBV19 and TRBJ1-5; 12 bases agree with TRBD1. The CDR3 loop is CASRTGQGADQFTYSNQPQHF. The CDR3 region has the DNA TGTGCCAGTAGGACGGGACAGGGGGCCGATCAATTTACTTATAGCAATCAGCCCCAGCATTTT.